This T cell receptor (beta chain) appears in the sequencing data of a study of blood T cells in healthy people across ages. Through a sample-barcoded 5' primer and a J-beta primer mix, a second PCR was run for about 6 to 11 cycles. Using its own MiXCR run on the 5' RACE reads, TCRdb lists one record per CDR3 protein. The table lists about 1.5 million distinct CDR3 sequences, approximately 43% of them singletons. Ranging in age from about 6 to 95, the donors were healthy Caucasian individuals from Russia. It was about 9.4 milliliters of peripheral blood that were drawn from each donor. Samples each had at least 6 micrograms of total RNA extracted. The CDR3 sequence is 13 residues long. Germline V gene lookup returns CDR1 SGHAT and CDR2 FQNNGV. The junction had 8 bases not matched to a gene; V was cut back by 5 bases and J by 8 bases. This clonotype was counted only a few times. What it binds is not known.

Study results and limitations: With unsorted PBMCs, a conclusive comparison of naive versus antigen-experienced cells was not possible.

The receptor was derived from a woman in her late teens or twenties in good health. Sequenced sample: blood. The chain combines TRBV11-2 with TRBJ1-2; TRBD1 agrees at 7 bases. This chain's CDR3 is CASSVDRERGYTF. Written as DNA, the CDR3 is TGTGCCAGCAGCGTCGACAGGGAGCGGGGCTACACCTTC. Supplemented by reference TRBV11-2 and TRBJ1-2, the full variable domain reads EAGVAQSPRYKIIEKRQSVAFWCNPISGHATLYWYQQILGQGPKLLIQFQNNGVVDDSQLPKDRFSAERLKGVDSTLKIQPAKLEDSAVYLCASSVDRERGYTFGSGTRLTVV.